This T cell receptor beta chain was sequenced in a study of blood T cell repertoires in COVID-19. About the research overall: Samples of COVID-19 (acute and convalescent) were obtained from the United States, Italy and Spain. The cDNA or gDNA used as material had been derived from T cells, B-cell-depleted T cells, or PBMCs.

Germline assignment: CDR1 GTSNPN and CDR2 SVGIG (reference sequence). The CDR3 totals 13 residues. Trimming pared 5 bases from V and 5 bases from J, leaving 16 bases between. This table comes from immunoSEQ multiplex PCR, and its TCRdb copy is limited to in-frame clones, with some not included. The sample lists some 390,000 clones; around 87% were seen once. The clonotype was recovered from a human donor in a cohort sampled during active COVID-19. V gene TRBV30 combines with J gene TRBJ2-7, with D possibly TRBD1 on 5 matching bases. Sequencing input: peripheral blood. The CDR3 reads CAWVDSQFNEQYF. The CDR3, as DNA: TGTGCCTGGGTTGACAGTCAGTTTAACGAGCAGTACTTC.